This T cell receptor beta chain is drawn from a study of blood T cell repertoires in COVID-19. Study-wide context: COVID-19 samples from acute and convalescent phases originated in the United States, Italy and Spain.

The assay was immunoSEQ multiplex PCR, and TCRdb's table has in-frame clones only and misses some. The sample comprises over 300,000 clones, roughly 90% of which are singletons, and 0.9% to 1% rests with the top ten. Participants, about 18 to 90 years old, spanned about 26 US areas. Germline CDR1 and CDR2: MNHEY and SVGEGT. The length of the CDR3 is 13 residues. Trimming removed 4 bases at V and 7 bases at J, with 13 bases between. This sequence originates from a woman between 25 and 40 years old with acute COVID-19. The V call is TRBV6-2 or TRBV6-3, the J call TRBJ1-1; D is ambiguous. Source material: PBMCs or T cells enriched from blood (not recorded which). The chain's CDR3 is CASSFTVRDEAFF. CDR3 DNA sequence: TGTGCCAGCAGTTTCACCGTTCGGGATGAAGCTTTCTTT.